The 9 T cell receptor beta chains below were found in one sample sequenced in a study of technical replicates of blood from several donors. The assay was immunoSEQ multiplex PCR, and TCRdb's table has in-frame clones only and misses some. The repertoire holds under 100,000 clones, 85% to 95% seen once, with 0.34% in the top ten. Sequenced input: T cells isolated from PBMCs. These receptors were obtained from a human donor in good health.

The chain joins TRBV7-3 to TRBJ2-3; 12 nucleotides align to TRBD2. V lost 2 bases, J lost 3 bases, and 3 bases stayed unmatched. The germline gives CDR1 SGHTA, CDR2 FQGTGA. The CDR3 runs to 16 residues. The CDR3 nucleotides read TGTGCCAGCAGCTTACTAGCGGGAGGGCGAACAGATACGCAGTATTTT. Translated, it gives CASSLLAGGRTDTQYF.

This clone was observed a few times. The chain joins TRBV7-9 to TRBJ2-7; 7 bases map to TRBD2. The CDR3 is 14 amino acids. CDR1 is SEHNR, CDR2 FQNEAQ, per germline (reference sequence). Losses at the gene ends were 5 bases for V and 2 bases for J; bases not matched to a gene: 6. CDR3 sequence: CASSITGLAYEQYF. CDR3 coding DNA: TGTGCCAGCAGCATAACCGGACTAGCCTACGAGCAGTACTTC.

The chain recombines TRBV4-1 with TRBJ1-5; 7 positions agree with TRBD1. V shed 5 bases and J 3 bases; nucleotides not matched to a gene: 7. The CDR3 is made up of 15 amino acids. Germline V gene lookup returns CDR1 MGHRA and CDR2 YSYEKL. The CDR3 DNA sequence: TGCGCCAGCAGCTCACGGACAGGACCCAATCAGCCCCAGCATTTT. Its protein product is CASSSRTGPNQPQHF.

The chain couples TRBV27 to TRBJ1-4; no clear D gene. Deletions cut 3 bases from V and 3 bases from J, with 8 bases between. This CDR3 is built from 14 residues. Germline CDR1 is MNHEY and CDR2 is SMNVEV (reference sequence). CDR3 sequence reads: CASSFRRANEKLFF. DNA for the CDR3: TGTGCCAGCAGTTTTAGGAGGGCTAATGAAAAACTGTTTTTT.

The chain joins TRBV7-9 to TRBJ1-2; 9 nucleotides align to TRBD1. The CDR3 length is 16 residues. Per germline, CDR1 SEHNR and CDR2 FQNEAQ (reference sequence). Trimming cost V 5 bases and J 0 bases; bases outside gene matches: 7. CDR3 sequence reads: CASSGDRDEANYGYTF. The CDR3 region has the DNA TGTGCCAGCAGCGGGGACAGGGACGAAGCTAACTATGGCTACACCTTC.

The genes are TRBV6-5 and TRBJ1-1, with 8 bases lining up with TRBD1. Germline V CDR1 and CDR2: MNHEY, SVGAGI. Losses at the gene ends were 4 bases for V and 9 bases for J; bases not matched to a gene: 7. This CDR3 has 13 amino acids. DNA for the CDR3: TGTGCCAGCAGTTCCGGACAGGGTGCTAAAGCTTTCTTT. The encoded protein is CASSSGQGAKAFF.

This chain joins TRBV7-2 and TRBJ2-7; TRBD2 matches at 7 bases. The V gene end was trimmed by 5 bases and the J gene end by 5 bases; junction bases not matched to a gene: 9. The CDR3 is 14 residues long. CDR1 is SGHTA, CDR2 FQGNSA, per germline. The CDR3: CASSPSGLGDEQYF. DNA of the CDR3: TGTGCCAGCAGCCCTAGCGGACTCGGGGACGAGCAGTACTTC.

The genes are TRBV5-5 and TRBJ2-2; D perhaps matches TRBD2 (5 bases). The length of the CDR3 is 15 residues. Germline V gene data show CDR1 as SGHKS and CDR2 as YYEKEE (reference sequence). V lost 0 bases, J lost 4 bases, and 10 bases lay in between. DNA for the CDR3: TGTGCCAGCAGCTTGGGATTAGAGGGCACCGGGGAGCTGTTTTTT. It is translated as CASSLGLEGTGELFF.

This chain links TRBV5-6 with TRBJ1-5, with 10 bases lining up with TRBD1. The germline V gene has CDR1 SGHDT and CDR2 YYEEEE. There are 15 residues in the CDR3. V was clipped by 2 bases and J by 7 bases; unmatched bases: 6. The CDR3 DNA follows: TGTGCCAGCAGCTTTGGGACAGGGGACGAGCAGCCCCAGCATTTT. It encodes CASSFGTGDEQPQHF.